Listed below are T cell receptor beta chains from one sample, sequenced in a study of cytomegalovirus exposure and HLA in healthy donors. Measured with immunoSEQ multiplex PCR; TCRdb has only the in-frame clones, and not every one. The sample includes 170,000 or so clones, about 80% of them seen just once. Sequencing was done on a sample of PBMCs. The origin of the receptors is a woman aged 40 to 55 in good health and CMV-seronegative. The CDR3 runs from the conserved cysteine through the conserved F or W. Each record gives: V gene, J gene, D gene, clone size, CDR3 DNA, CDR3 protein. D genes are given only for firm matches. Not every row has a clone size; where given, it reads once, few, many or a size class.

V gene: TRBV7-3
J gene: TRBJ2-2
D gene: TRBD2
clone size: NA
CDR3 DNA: TGTGCCAGCAGCCGCGGGACTAGAGGCACCGGGGAGCTGTTTTTT
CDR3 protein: CASSRGTRGTGELFF

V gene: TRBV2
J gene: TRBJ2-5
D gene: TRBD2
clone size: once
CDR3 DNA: TGTGCCGGCAATTTTCTAGCGGGGGGGCAAGAGACCCAGTACTTC
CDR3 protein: CAGNFLAGGQETQYF

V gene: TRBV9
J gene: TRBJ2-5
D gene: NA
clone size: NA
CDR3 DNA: TGTGCCAGCAGCGTAGGGGGCCCCACTTTGGTCCAGTACTTC
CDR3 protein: CASSVGGPTLVQYF

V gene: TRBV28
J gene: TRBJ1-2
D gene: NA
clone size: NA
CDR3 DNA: TGTGCCAGCAGTTTAGGGGGGAACTATGGCTACACCTTC
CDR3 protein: CASSLGGNYGYTF

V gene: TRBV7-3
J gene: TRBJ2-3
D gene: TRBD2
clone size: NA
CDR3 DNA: TGTGCCAGCAGTCAGCTAGCGGGAGGGCCCCCAGATACGCAGTATTTT
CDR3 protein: CASSQLAGGPPDTQYF

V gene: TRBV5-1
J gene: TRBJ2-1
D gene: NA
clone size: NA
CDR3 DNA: TGCGCCAGCAGCCCGGGACTCCAACCGAACAATGAGCAGTTCTTC
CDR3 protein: CASSPGLQPNNEQFF

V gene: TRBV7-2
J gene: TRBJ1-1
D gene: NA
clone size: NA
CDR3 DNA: TGTGCCAGCAGCTTAGGGGGAGACCCGGTTTCCGGGTTCGGCACTGAAGCTTTCTTT
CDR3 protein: CASSLGGDPVSGFGTEAFF

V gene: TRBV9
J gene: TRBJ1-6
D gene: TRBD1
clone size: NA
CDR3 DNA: TGTGCCAGCAGCGAGGGAGGGACAGGGGATTACTCACCCCTCCACTTT
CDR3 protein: CASSEGGTGDYSPLHF

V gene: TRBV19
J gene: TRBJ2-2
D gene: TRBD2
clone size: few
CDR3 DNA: TGTGCCAGTAGTACGAACACGGGGGGGCTGAACACCGGGGAGCTGTTTTTT
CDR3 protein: CASSTNTGGLNTGELFF

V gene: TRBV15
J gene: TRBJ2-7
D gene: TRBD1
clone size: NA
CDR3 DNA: TGTGCCACCAGCCGCACCGGGACAGCCTACGAGCAGTACTTC
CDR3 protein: CATSRTGTAYEQYF

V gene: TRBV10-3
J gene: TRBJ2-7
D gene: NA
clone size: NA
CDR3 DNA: TGTGCCATCAGTCAAGGACAGTCCTACGAGCAGTACTTC
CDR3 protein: CAISQGQSYEQYF

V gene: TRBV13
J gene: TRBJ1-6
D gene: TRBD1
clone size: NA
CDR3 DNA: TGTGCCAGCAGCTGGGGACAGGATAATTCACCCCTCCACTTT
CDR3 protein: CASSWGQDNSPLHF

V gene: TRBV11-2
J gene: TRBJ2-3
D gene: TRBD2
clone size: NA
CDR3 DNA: TGTGCCAGCAGCTTAGATCCAGCGGGGTCAGATACGCAGTATTTT
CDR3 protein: CASSLDPAGSDTQYF

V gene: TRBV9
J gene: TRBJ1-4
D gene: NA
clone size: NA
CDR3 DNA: TGTGCCAGCAGCCCTCGGGGGGGGGCCGACGAAAAACTGTTTTTT
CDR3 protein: CASSPRGGADEKLFF

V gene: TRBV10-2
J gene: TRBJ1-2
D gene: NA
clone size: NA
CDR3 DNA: TGCGCCAGCAGTCTCACGGAGTTCAGCTATGGCTACACCTTC
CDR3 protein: CASSLTEFSYGYTF

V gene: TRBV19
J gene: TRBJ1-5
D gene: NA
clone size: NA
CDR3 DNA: TGTGCCAGTAGTATCGGGGGGGCGGCCGGCAATCAGCCCCAGCATTTT
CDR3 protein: CASSIGGAAGNQPQHF

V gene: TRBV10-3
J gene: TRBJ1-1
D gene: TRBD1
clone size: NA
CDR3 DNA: TGTGCCATCAGGGGGATAGGGACAGAAGGCGCTGAAGCTTTCTTT
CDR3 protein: CAIRGIGTEGAEAFF

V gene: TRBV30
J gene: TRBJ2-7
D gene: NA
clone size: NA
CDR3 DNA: TGTGCCTGGCAGGGGAGCTCCTACGAGCAGTACTTC
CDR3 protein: CAWQGSSYEQYF

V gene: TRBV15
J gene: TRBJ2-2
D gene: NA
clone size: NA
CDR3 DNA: TGTGCCACCTCTCCCGGGGACACCGGGGAGCTGTTTTTT
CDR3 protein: CATSPGDTGELFF

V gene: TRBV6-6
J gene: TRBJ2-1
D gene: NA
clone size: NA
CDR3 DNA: TGTGCCAGCAGTTACTCAGGGACTTCCTCGACGCAGTTCTTC
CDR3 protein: CASSYSGTSSTQFF

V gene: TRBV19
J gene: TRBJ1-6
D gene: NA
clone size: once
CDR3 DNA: TGTGCCAGTAGTTTCCTCGGGGAGGGCTCACCCCTCCACTTT
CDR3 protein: CASSFLGEGSPLHF

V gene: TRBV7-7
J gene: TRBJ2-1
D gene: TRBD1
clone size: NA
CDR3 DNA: TGTGCTAGCAGCCTAGGGCCCCGGGACAGGGTTTTCTTC
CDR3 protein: CASSLGPRDRVFF

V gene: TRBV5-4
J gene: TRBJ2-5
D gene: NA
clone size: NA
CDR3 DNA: TGTGCCAGCAGCCAGGGACTGGGGACTCAAGAGACCCAGTACTTC
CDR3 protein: CASSQGLGTQETQYF

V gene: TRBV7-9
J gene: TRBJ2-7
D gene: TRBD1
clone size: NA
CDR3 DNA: TGTGCCAGCAGCGATCCGGGACAGGCCCACTACGAGCAGTACTTC
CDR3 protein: CASSDPGQAHYEQYF

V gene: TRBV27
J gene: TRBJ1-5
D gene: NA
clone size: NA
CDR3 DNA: TGTGCCAGCAGTGACCAGACAGACCCTAGAAATCAGCCCCAGCATTTT
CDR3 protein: CASSDQTDPRNQPQHF

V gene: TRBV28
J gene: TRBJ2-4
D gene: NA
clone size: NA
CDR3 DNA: TGTGCCAGCAGTCAAACCCGGGTCTTAAACATTCAGTACTTC
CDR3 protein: CASSQTRVLNIQYF

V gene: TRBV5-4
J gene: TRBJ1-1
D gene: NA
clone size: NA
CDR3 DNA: TGTGCCAGCAGCCGTGGCAGGGGTGTGAACACTGAAGCTTTCTTT
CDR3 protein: CASSRGRGVNTEAFF

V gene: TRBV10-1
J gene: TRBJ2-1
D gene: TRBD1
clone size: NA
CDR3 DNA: TGCGCCAGCAGTCGGACAGGGGGCAGCTCCTACAATGAGCAGTTCTTC
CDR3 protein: CASSRTGGSSYNEQFF

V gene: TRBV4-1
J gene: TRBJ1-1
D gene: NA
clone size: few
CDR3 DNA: TGCGCCAGCAGCCAACCCAGGCCGGCCACTGAAGCTTTCTTT
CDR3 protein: CASSQPRPATEAFF

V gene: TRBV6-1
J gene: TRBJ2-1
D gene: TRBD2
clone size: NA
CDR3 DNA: TGTGCCAGCAGTGAACTAGGGACTAGCCCCTACAATGAGCAGTTCTTC
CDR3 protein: CASSELGTSPYNEQFF

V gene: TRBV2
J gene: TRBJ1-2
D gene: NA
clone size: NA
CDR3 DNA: TGTGCCAGCAGTGAAGCCCGCAGGGGAAGGGATGGCTACACCTTC
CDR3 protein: CASSEARRGRDGYTF

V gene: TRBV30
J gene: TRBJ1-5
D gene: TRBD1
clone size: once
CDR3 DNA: TGTGCCTGGAGCACTGGACAGGGGGCCAGTCAGCCCCAGCATTTT
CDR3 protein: CAWSTGQGASQPQHF

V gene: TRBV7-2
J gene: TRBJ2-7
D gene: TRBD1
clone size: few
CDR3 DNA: TGTGCCAGCAGCAAAACCGGGACAGGATCCTACGAGCAGTACTTC
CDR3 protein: CASSKTGTGSYEQYF

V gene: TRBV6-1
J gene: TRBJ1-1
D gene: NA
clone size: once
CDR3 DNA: TGTGCCAGCAGTTATAACAGTGAAGCTTTCTTT
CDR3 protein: CASSYNSEAFF

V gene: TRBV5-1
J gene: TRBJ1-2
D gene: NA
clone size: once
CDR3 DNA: TGCGCCAGCAGCTTGGCCTCTAACTATGGCTACACCTTC
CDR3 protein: CASSLASNYGYTF

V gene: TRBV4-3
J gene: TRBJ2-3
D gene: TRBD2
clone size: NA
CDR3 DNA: TGCGCCAGCAGCCAAGGGGGAGGGAGCACAGATACGCAGTATTTT
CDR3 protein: CASSQGGGSTDTQYF

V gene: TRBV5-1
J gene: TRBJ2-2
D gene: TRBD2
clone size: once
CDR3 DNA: TGCGCCAGCAGCTCTGCGGGAGGTGCGAACACCGGGGAGCTGTTTTTT
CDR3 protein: CASSSAGGANTGELFF

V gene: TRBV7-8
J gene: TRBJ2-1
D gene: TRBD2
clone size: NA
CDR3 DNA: TGTGCCAGCAGCTTTCGAATAGCGGGAACCTACAATGAGCAGTTCTTC
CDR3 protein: CASSFRIAGTYNEQFF

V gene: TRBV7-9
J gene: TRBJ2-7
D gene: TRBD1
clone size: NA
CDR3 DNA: TGTGCCAGCAGCTCCCGACTCGACAGGGCCTACGAGCAGTACTTC
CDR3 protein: CASSSRLDRAYEQYF

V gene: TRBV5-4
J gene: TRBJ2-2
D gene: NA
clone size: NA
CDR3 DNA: TGTGCCAGCAGCCCCGACAGTTTCACCGGGGAGCTGTTTTTT
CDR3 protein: CASSPDSFTGELFF

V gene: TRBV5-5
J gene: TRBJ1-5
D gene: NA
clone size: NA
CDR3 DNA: TGTGCCAGCAGCTTGGAGGCAGGGAGGGGGCCCCAGCATTTT
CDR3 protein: CASSLEAGRGPQHF

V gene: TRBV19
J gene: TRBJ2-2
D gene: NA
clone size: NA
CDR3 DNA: TGTGCCAGTAGTATCCGGACTGTGGCGAACACCGGGGAGCTGTTTTTT
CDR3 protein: CASSIRTVANTGELFF

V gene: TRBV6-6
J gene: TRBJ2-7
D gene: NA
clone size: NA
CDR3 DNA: TGTGCCAGCAGTTACTCGAAGGCTAGCGACTACGAGCAGTACTTC
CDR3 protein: CASSYSKASDYEQYF

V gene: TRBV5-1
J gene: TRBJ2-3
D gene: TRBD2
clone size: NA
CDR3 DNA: TGCGCCAGCAGCTCCGGGACTAGCGGGAGACGTTCGGATACGCAGTATTTT
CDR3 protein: CASSSGTSGRRSDTQYF

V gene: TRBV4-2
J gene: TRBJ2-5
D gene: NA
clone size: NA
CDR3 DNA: TGTGCCAGCGACCGGGGGACGAACCAAGAGACCCAGTACTTC
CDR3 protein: CASDRGTNQETQYF

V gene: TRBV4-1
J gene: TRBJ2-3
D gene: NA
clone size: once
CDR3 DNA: TGCGCCAGCAGCCAAGAGCAACAGAAACCCACAGATACGCAGTATTTT
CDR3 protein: CASSQEQQKPTDTQYF